Below are 5 T cell receptor beta chains sequenced from a single sample in a study of OX40 agonist ivuxolimab in advanced cancers. Method: immunoSEQ multiplex PCR; TCRdb's copy keeps in-frame clones and lacks some. The sample shows some 95,000 clones, around 85% of them seen only once. This specimen consisted of CD4+ or CD8+ T cells sorted from blood, obtained in a trial of the OX40 agonist ivuxolimab. The receptors here all came from an adult with an advanced solid tumor such as melanoma, head and neck, liver or kidney cancer.

The sample holds one count of this clone. The rearrangement links TRBV11-2 to TRBJ1-3, with 8 bases aligning to TRBD1. Germline V gene sequence: CDR1 SGHAT, CDR2 FQNNGV. The CDR3 spans 15 residues. The V segment lost 5 bases and the J segment 3 bases; nucleotides outside the gene matches: 6. The CDR3 bases are TGTGCCAGCAGCCCGCGACAGGGGTATGGAAACACCATATATTTT. Protein sequence: CASSPRQGYGNTIYF.

The J gene is TRBJ2-7, the V gene TRBV19, with D perhaps TRBD2 (7 bases). CDR3 length: 16 residues. Per germline, CDR1 LNHDA and CDR2 SQIVND (reference sequence). V was shortened by 3 bases and J by 2 bases, with 17 bases between the two germline ends. The CDR3 protein is CASSMRGGRDTYEQYF. The CDR3 DNA follows: TGTGCCAGTAGTATGAGGGGGGGGAGGGATACCTACGAGCAGTACTTC.

The V and J genes are TRBV5-4 and TRBJ2-3; D is possibly TRBD1 (5 bases). Germline V CDR1 and CDR2: SGHNT, YYREEE (reference sequence). V lost 0 bases, J lost 6 bases, and 14 bases lay in between. The CDR3 consists of 15 residues. CDR3 amino acids: CASSLATGPSDTQYF. Here the CDR3 DNA reads TGTGCCAGCAGCTTGGCCACAGGACCCTCCGATACGCAGTATTTT. Using reference TRBV5-4 and TRBJ2-3 for the parts outside the CDR3, the full variable domain is ETGVTQSPTHLIKTRGQQVTLRCSSQSGHNTVSWYQQALGQGPQFIFQYYREEENGRGNFPPRFSGLQFPNYSSELNVNALELDDSALYLCASSLATGPSDTQYFGPGTRLTVL.

This rearrangement joins TRBV4-1 to TRBJ2-6, with D possibly TRBD1 on 5 matching bases. The V and J ends lost 2 bases and 0 bases respectively, with 11 bases between them. In germline, CDR1 is MGHRA, CDR2 YSYEKL. This CDR3 contains 17 residues. CDR3 sequence: CASSQTPQGSGANVLTF. CDR3 sequence (DNA): TGCGCCAGCAGCCAAACTCCGCAGGGCTCTGGGGCCAACGTCCTGACTTTC.

This chain uses TRBV12-5 with TRBJ2-7; D gene uncertain. V shed 2 bases and J shed 0 bases, with 17 bases lying between them. The V gene's germline CDR1 is LGHNT and CDR2 FRNRAP. The CDR3 extends over 17 amino acids. The DNA of the CDR3 is TGTGCTAGTGGTTTGACTCCAGGCTTCCAGAGCTCCTACGAGCAGTACTTC. Translated: CASGLTPGFQSSYEQYF.